The rows below give T cell receptor beta chains drawn from one sample of a study of post-analysis software for immune sequencing data. Each CDR3 protein gets one entry after TCRdb re-called the PCR reads with MiXCR. The table shows hundreds of thousands of distinct CDR3 sequences, with around 60% occurring only once. The source material was blood. All receptors come from a girl aged 2-10 years with multiple sclerosis. Each CDR3 is given with its conserved first and last residue. D genes are given only for firm matches. A clone size is listed for some rows: how often the clone was seen (once, few, many), or a class if it is expanded.

.,TRBV6-5,TRBJ2-7,TRBD2,CASSSRLAGLHSYEQYF,TGTGCCAGCAGTTCCCGATTAGCGGGCCTGCATTCCTACGAGCAGTACTTC
.,TRBV4-2,TRBJ2-1,TRBD1,CASSQEPDRDGDEQFF,TGTGCCAGCAGCCAAGAACCCGACAGGGACGGGGATGAGCAGTTCTTC
.,TRBV24-1,TRBJ2-3,.,CATSGRGRDTDTQYF,TGTGCCACCTCTGGCCGAGGACGAGACACAGATACGCAGTATTTT
.,TRBV2,TRBJ2-2,TRBD1,CASRAPGQGAGELFF,TGTGCCAGCAGGGCGCCGGGACAGGGGGCCGGGGAGCTGTTTTTT
.,TRBV29-1,TRBJ1-2,.,CSVEMTNYGYTF,TGCAGCGTTGAAATGACTAACTATGGCTACACCTTC
few,TRBV20-1,TRBJ2-3,TRBD2,CSARALLVAGDPDADTQYF,TGCAGTGCTAGAGCCCTTCTGGTAGCGGGAGACCCCGACGCAGATACGCAGTATTTT
few,TRBV12-3/TRBV12-4,TRBJ1-5,TRBD1,CASSGQGRNQPQHF,TGTGCCAGTTCGGGACAGGGGCGCAATCAGCCCCAGCATTTT
few,TRBV20-1,TRBJ2-6,TRBD1,CSALAGTGGPSGANVLTF,TGCAGTGCCCTGGCCGGGACAGGGGGCCCCTCTGGGGCCAACGTCCTGACTTTC
few,TRBV20-1,TRBJ1-4,TRBD1,CSALPAPGGEKLFF,TGCAGTGCTTTGCCAGCACCAGGGGGTGAAAAACTGTTTTTT
.,TRBV4-3,TRBJ1-2,TRBD1,CASSQEKDRRGYTF,TGCGCCAGCAGCCAAGAAAAGGACAGGAGGGGCTACACCTTC
few,TRBV6-5,TRBJ2-1,.,CATHKEVSSSYNEQFF,TGTGCCACCCATAAAGAGGTCTCCTCTTCCTACAATGAGCAGTTCTTC
.,TRBV10-3,TRBJ2-7,.,CAIRQGGSSYEQYF,TGTGCCATCAGACAGGGAGGGTCGTCCTACGAGCAGTACTTC
few,TRBV11-2,TRBJ2-6,TRBD1,CANRTGTGGTGANVLTF,TGTGCCAACAGAACCGGGACAGGGGGAACTGGGGCCAACGTCCTGACTTTC
.,TRBV9,TRBJ2-3,.,CASSPIRTFTDTQYF,TGTGCCAGCAGTCCTATCCGGACCTTCACAGATACGCAGTATTTT
few,TRBV4-3,TRBJ2-7,.,CASSQPRSSYEQYF,TGCGCCAGCAGCCAGCCCAGGTCCTCCTACGAGCAGTACTTC
.,TRBV20-1,TRBJ2-1,.,CSANDRADSYNEQFF,TGCAGTGCTAATGACCGGGCAGACTCCTACAATGAGCAGTTCTTC
once,TRBV20-1,TRBJ2-1,.,CSAQYNEQFF,TGCAGTGCTCAGTACAATGAGCAGTTCTTC
.,TRBV5-1,TRBJ2-5,.,CASSNWGQETQYF,TGCGCCAGCAGTAATTGGGGGCAAGAGACCCAGTACTTC
.,TRBV5-1,TRBJ1-1,.,CASSLRKLGEEPLANTEAFF,TGCGCCAGCAGCCTCCGAAAGTTAGGGGAAGAGCCACTGGCCAACACTGAAGCTTTCTTT
once,TRBV3-1,TRBJ2-7,.,CASSQDPAGSSYEQYF,TGTGCCAGCAGCCAAGACCCAGCGGGCAGCTCCTACGAGCAGTACTTC
.,TRBV14,TRBJ2-5,.,CASSQDLGQETQYF,TGTGCCAGCAGCCAAGACCTAGGCCAAGAGACCCAGTACTTC
once,TRBV6-2/TRBV6-3,TRBJ2-4,.,CASRTLGDIQYF,TGTGCCAGCAGGACTCTTGGAGACATTCAGTACTTC
.,TRBV7-9,TRBJ2-1,.,CASSLAGENNEQFF,TGTGCCAGCAGCTTAGCGGGAGAAAACAATGAGCAGTTCTTC
few,TRBV7-2,TRBJ2-3,.,CASSIDIGLTDTQYF,TGTGCCAGCAGCATAGACATAGGACTCACAGATACGCAGTATTTT
.,TRBV10-1,TRBJ2-1,.,CASRLTGYNEQFF,TGCGCCAGCAGGCTCACAGGTTACAATGAGCAGTTCTTC
.,TRBV4-1,TRBJ2-7,.,CASSQGTLGPSGYEQYF,TGCGCCAGCAGCCAAGGCACTCTGGGACCTTCAGGGTACGAGCAGTACTTC
few,TRBV29-1,TRBJ2-1,TRBD1,CSVLSGGNEQFF,TGCAGCGTACTATCAGGGGGCAATGAGCAGTTCTTC
.,TRBV4-2,TRBJ2-1,.,CASRSAEQFF,TGTGCCAGCCGTAGTGCAGAGCAGTTCTTC
.,TRBV5-1,TRBJ2-1,.,CASSLGTGVDNEQFF,TGCGCCAGCAGCTTGGGGACCGGGGTTGACAATGAGCAGTTCTTC
few,TRBV11-2,TRBJ2-7,.,CASSSFGGSYEQYF,TGTGCCAGCAGCTCCTTTGGGGGCTCCTACGAGCAGTACTTC
.,TRBV29-1,TRBJ1-1,.,CSVEGNTEAFF,TGCAGCGTTGAGGGGAACACTGAAGCTTTCTTT
once,TRBV12-3/TRBV12-4,TRBJ2-7,.,CASSLGAPGSYEQYF,TGTGCCAGCAGTTTAGGAGCTCCGGGCTCCTACGAGCAGTACTTC
.,TRBV20-1,TRBJ2-5,TRBD2,CSATPGGAGIWSQYF,TGCAGTGCTACCCCGGGGGGGGCGGGGATATGGTCCCAGTACTTC
.,TRBV2,TRBJ2-1,.,CASNLVSSYNEQFF,TGTGCCAGCAACCTGGTAAGCTCCTACAATGAGCAGTTCTTC
.,TRBV7-2,TRBJ2-3,.,CASSLASGAEDTQYF,TGTGCCAGCAGCTTAGCATCGGGGGCTGAAGATACGCAGTATTTT
.,TRBV29-1,TRBJ2-3,TRBD2,CSVDDIGTSGSTDTQYF,TGCAGCGTTGATGATATCGGGACTAGCGGTAGCACAGATACGCAGTATTTT
.,TRBV5-5,TRBJ2-7,.,CASSLLKLNGDYEQYF,TGTGCCAGCAGCTTGCTCAAGCTAAACGGTGACTACGAGCAGTACTTC
.,TRBV12-3/TRBV12-4,TRBJ2-5,TRBD2,CASSPSGRSGETQYF,TGTGCCAGCAGCCCTAGCGGCAGGAGTGGGGAGACCCAGTACTTC
.,TRBV12-3/TRBV12-4,TRBJ2-7,.,CASSLVAVKGEQYF,TGTGCCAGCAGTTTAGTGGCTGTAAAAGGGGAGCAGTACTTC
.,TRBV5-1,TRBJ1-2,.,CASSLDLLSARYGYTF,TGCGCCAGCAGCTTAGACCTCCTTTCGGCCCGCTATGGCTACACCTTC
once,TRBV11-2,TRBJ1-2,.,CASSLTDGTVGYTF,TGTGCCAGCAGCCTTACTGACGGTACGGTTGGCTACACCTTC
.,TRBV20-1,TRBJ2-6,.,CSARAVASGANALTF,TGCAGTGCTAGAGCGGTCGCCTCTGGGGCCAACGCCCTGACTTTC
.,TRBV29-1,TRBJ1-5,.,CSVEAGVNQPQHF,TGCAGCGTTGAAGCAGGGGTCAATCAGCCCCAGCATTTT
.,TRBV6-1,TRBJ2-7,TRBD2,CASSESGLAGANSYEQYF,TGTGCCAGCAGTGAGTCGGGACTAGCGGGGGCAAACTCCTACGAGCAGTACTTC
once,TRBV3-1,TRBJ2-7,.,CASGGRADSEQYF,TGTGCCAGCGGGGGGCGGGCGGATTCCGAGCAGTACTTC
.,TRBV12-3/TRBV12-4,TRBJ2-1,.,CASSLTTEGSNEQFF,TGTGCCAGCAGTTTAACGACAGAGGGGTCCAATGAGCAGTTCTTC
few,TRBV6-5,TRBJ2-2,TRBD2,CASSYRRLAGGGTGELFF,TGTGCCAGCAGTTACCGGAGACTAGCGGGAGGGGGCACCGGGGAGCTGTTTTTT
.,TRBV5-6,TRBJ2-1,TRBD2,CASSLTAGVDEQFF,TGTGCCAGCAGCTTGACGGCGGGAGTAGATGAGCAGTTCTTC
.,TRBV20-1,TRBJ2-5,TRBD2,CSADLAGVGETQYF,TGCAGTGCTGACCTAGCGGGAGTGGGTGAGACCCAGTACTTC
.,TRBV20-1,TRBJ2-2,TRBD2,CSARRAGGNTGELFF,TGCAGTGCTAGACGAGCGGGGGGGAACACCGGGGAGCTGTTTTTT
.,TRBV12-3/TRBV12-4,TRBJ2-7,.,CASSQRFEQYF,TGTGCCAGCAGTCAACGCTTCGAGCAGTACTTC
.,TRBV20-1,TRBJ1-1,.,CSARDFSAVRAKNTEAFF,TGCAGTGCTAGAGATTTTAGTGCGGTTAGAGCCAAGAACACTGAAGCTTTCTTT
few,TRBV29-1,TRBJ2-6,.,CSVLPSGISGANVLTF,TGCAGCGTCCTACCTTCCGGGATCTCTGGGGCCAACGTCCTGACTTTC
.,TRBV21-1,TRBJ2-1,.,CASSKDAGGGETQFF,TGTGCCAGCAGCAAAGATGCGGGGGGAGGCGAGACCCAGTTCTTC
.,TRBV20-1,TRBJ1-2,.,CSAREYPGYTF,TGCAGTGCTAGAGAGTATCCTGGCTACACCTTC
few,TRBV29-1,TRBJ2-3,TRBD2,CSVARTSGGADTQYF,TGCAGCGTTGCCAGGACTAGCGGGGGTGCAGATACGCAGTATTTT
.,TRBV15,TRBJ2-3,TRBD1,CATSRDRITDTQYF,TGTGCCACCAGCAGGGACAGGATCACAGATACGCAGTATTTT
once,TRBV29-1,TRBJ1-1,.,CRVDGGNTEAFF,TGCAGGGTCGACGGGGGGAACACTGAAGCTTTCTTT